These 18 T cell receptor beta chains originate from one sample sequenced in a study of blood T cell repertoires in COVID-19. Method: immunoSEQ multiplex PCR; TCRdb's copy keeps in-frame clones and lacks some. The sample comprises around 74,000 clones, about 92% of which are singletons, and 16% rests with the top ten. Sequenced: peripheral blood. The receptors shown here come from a woman aged 80 or older with active or convalescent COVID-19.

V is TRBV19 and J is TRBJ1-2; maybe TRBD1 (5 bases). This CDR3 comprises 15 residues. With 3 bases removed from V and 8 bases from J, the gap between germline ends came to 19 bases. CDR1 is LNHDA and CDR2 is SQIVND in the germline V gene (reference sequence). The CDR3 region is CASSISLGGTHGYTF. As DNA, the CDR3 is TGTGCCAGTAGTATTAGCCTTGGGGGGACTCACGGCTACACCTTC.

CDR3 coding DNA: TGTGCCAGCAGCTCGCGGACTAGCGGGGGCCTAGATACGCAGTATTTT. This gives the protein CASSSRTSGGLDTQYF. The chain has TRBV11-3 and TRBJ2-3; TRBD2 agrees at 13 bases. The V segment lost 4 bases and the J segment 5 bases; nucleotides outside the gene matches: 6. The germline CDR1 and CDR2 sequences are SGHNT and YENEEA. This CDR3 contains 16 residues. The full variable domain, with the rest looked up from reference TRBV11-3 and TRBJ2-3, is EAGVVQSPRYKIIEKKQPVAFWCNPISGHNTLYWYLQNLGQGPELLIRYENEEAVDDSQLPKDRFSAERLKGVDSTLKIQPAELGDSAVYLCASSSRTSGGLDTQYFGPGTRLTVL.

The chain joins TRBV30 to TRBJ1-5; D uncertain. CDR1 and CDR2 (germline): GTSNPN, SVGIG (reference sequence). Trimming removed 0 bases at V and 4 bases at J, with 10 bases between. The CDR3 is made up of 14 amino acids. CDR3 sequence reads: CAWSVKQKNQPQHF. The CDR3 DNA sequence: TGTGCCTGGAGTGTGAAACAGAAGAATCAGCCCCAGCATTTT.

J is TRBJ1-1 and V is TRBV24-1; D is unresolved. The length of the CDR3 is 15 residues. V lost 1 base, J lost 1 base, and 9 bases lay in between. CDR1 and CDR2 (germline): KGHDR, SFDVKD. CDR3 DNA: TGTGCCACCAGTGATTTCGGGAATCGGAACACTGAAGCTTTCTTT. Its translation: CATSDFGNRNTEAFF.

The gene calls are TRBV4-3 and TRBJ2-5, with a tentative D call TRBD1 (6 bases). The CDR3 is 15 amino acids. Looked up from germline, CDR1 is LGHNA and CDR2 is YSLEER. Trimming shortened V by 0 bases and J by 6 bases, and 14 bases separated the two germline ends. The CDR3 protein is CASSQDGDTLKTQYF. CDR3 nucleotides: TGCGCCAGCAGCCAAGATGGGGACACTTTAAAGACCCAGTACTTC.

The V and J genes are TRBV29-1 and TRBJ2-1; tentatively, D is TRBD2 (5 bases). CDR1 and CDR2 (germline): SQVTM, ANQGSEA. This CDR3 spans 13 amino acids. Trimming shortened V by 3 bases and J by 10 bases, and 16 bases separated the two germline ends. The chain's CDR3 is CSVEEVVAREQFF. The CDR3 coding sequence is TGCAGCGTTGAGGAGGTAGTTGCGAGGGAGCAGTTCTTC.

The chain employs TRBV10-2 and TRBJ2-7, with 7 bases identical to TRBD1. Germline CDR1 reads WSHSY; CDR2 reads SAAADI. Trimming took 5 bases from V and 3 from J; bases not matched to a gene: 7. The length of the CDR3 is 14 residues. In DNA form, the CDR3 reads TGCGCCAGCAGTAGAGGGGGCTCCATCTACGAGCAGTACTTC. This translates into CASSRGGSIYEQYF.

This chain uses TRBV24-1 with TRBJ2-5; 8 bases match TRBD1. Germline-derived CDR1 and CDR2 are KGHDR and SFDVKD. The ends lost 3 bases at V and 9 bases at J; junction bases unmatched: 11. The CDR3 runs 15 residues. The CDR3 DNA sequence: TGTGCCACCAGTGATGGGACAGGACCCAAGAGAGCCCAGTACTTC. This encodes CATSDGTGPKRAQYF.

The chain is built from TRBV7-2 and TRBJ1-5, with D possibly matching TRBD1 (6 bases). This CDR3 is built from 15 residues. From germline, CDR1 is SGHTA and CDR2 FQGNSA. V shed 2 bases and J shed 1 base, with 9 bases lying between them. Here the CDR3 reads CASSLNRDSNQPQHF. The CDR3 DNA reads as TGTGCCAGCAGCTTAAACAGGGACAGCAATCAGCCCCAGCATTTT.

This chain joins TRBV30 and TRBJ1-6, with D maybe TRBD1 (5 bases). The CDR3 is 18 amino acids. Germline CDR1 and CDR2: GTSNPN and SVGIG (reference sequence). Between the trimmed V and J ends, which lost 0 bases and 0 bases, there was a span of 15 bases. The chain's CDR3 is CAWSVGGGVNSYNSPLHF. The CDR3 DNA reads TGTGCCTGGAGTGTCGGGGGAGGGGTTAACTCCTATAATTCACCCCTCCACTTT.

The CDR3 DNA sequence: TGTGCCAGCACCAGCGGGGGGGCCCTCTCCTACAATGAGCAGTTCTTC. Translating gives CASTSGGALSYNEQFF. The genes are TRBV2 and TRBJ2-1, with 10 bases that match TRBD2. V was pared by 7 bases and J by 0 bases, with 6 bases of the junction left unmatched. The germline CDR1 and CDR2 sequences are SNHLY and FYNNEI. The CDR3 is 16 amino acids.

This clone was counted a few times. The chain has TRBV24-1 and TRBJ2-7, with 9 bases matching TRBD1. The CDR3 is 14 amino acids. Germline V CDR1 and CDR2: KGHDR, SFDVKD. The trim removed 4 bases at V and 6 bases at J, leaving 6 bases unmatched. CDR3 sequence reads: CATSDSGTGFEQYF. In nucleotides, the CDR3 is TGTGCCACCAGTGACTCCGGGACAGGGTTCGAGCAGTACTTC.

The V and J genes are TRBV7-3 and TRBJ2-3; 10 bases are shared with TRBD1. The CDR3 consists of 16 residues. The V gene end was trimmed by 4 bases and the J gene end by 1 base; junction bases not matched to a gene: 5. Germline CDR1 and CDR2: SGHTA and FQGTGA. The CDR3, as DNA: TGTGCCAGCAGCTCGGGGACAGGGGTCCGCACAGATACGCAGTATTTT. It encodes CASSSGTGVRTDTQYF.

This clone has a handful of counts. The genes are TRBV5-1 and TRBJ2-2, with TRBD2 as a possible D gene (5 bases). V was clipped by 9 bases and J by 3 bases, with 15 bases between them. CDR3 length: 14 amino acids. CDR1 and CDR2 (germline): SGHRS, YFSETQ. The CDR3 nucleotides are TGCGCCACCGAGTCCGGGATGGACACCGGGGAGCTGTTTTTT. Its protein product is CATESGMDTGELFF.

The chain joins TRBV7-2 to TRBJ1-2; D is unclear. Germline CDR1 reads SGHTA; CDR2 reads FQGNSA. CDR3 size: 13 residues. V gave up 4 bases and J gave up 2 bases, with 8 bases separating them. In DNA, the CDR3 is TGTGCCAGCAGCTCGGGTTCCAACTATGGCTACACCTTC. Amino acids: CASSSGSNYGYTF.

The J gene is TRBJ2-2, the V gene TRBV5-1; 10 nucleotides agree with TRBD2. V dropped 4 bases and J dropped 5; count of bases not matched to a gene: 8. This CDR3 spans 16 amino acids. Per germline, CDR1 SGHRS and CDR2 YFSETQ. CDR3 nucleotides: TGCGCCAGCAGCCTGCAGGGACTAGCGTTGACCGGGGAGCTGTTTTTT. This encodes CASSLQGLALTGELFF.

V gene TRBV6-5 combines with J gene TRBJ1-5; 7 positions agree with TRBD1. The V segment lost 4 bases and the J segment 11 bases; nucleotides outside the gene matches: 11. Per germline, CDR1 MNHEY and CDR2 SVGAGI. This CDR3 region has 14 residues. CDR3 DNA: TGTGCCAGCAGTTCGGACAGGCTCTGGGGGGCCCAGCATTTT. Amino acids: CASSSDRLWGAQHF.

The genes are TRBV5-1 and TRBJ1-5, with D possibly matching TRBD1 (6 bases). V lost 1 base to trimming and J lost 0 bases, with 17 bases between them. The CDR3 contains 18 residues. Germline V gene data show CDR1 as SGHRS and CDR2 as YFSETQ. The CDR3 loop is CASSLRGRRGYSNQPQHF. The CDR3 coding sequence is TGCGCCAGCAGCTTGAGGGGCCGTAGGGGGTATAGCAATCAGCCCCAGCATTTT. Based on the CDR3 plus reference TRBV5-1 and TRBJ1-5, the full variable domain is KAGVTQTPRYLIKTRGQQVTLSCSPISGHRSVSWYQQTPGQGLQFLFEYFSETQRNKGNFPGRFSGRQFSNSRSEMNVSTLELGDSALYLCASSLRGRRGYSNQPQHFGDGTRLSIL.